This T cell receptor beta chain was identified in a study of regulatory and conventional T cells in breast cancer (dated by TCRdb to between 2015 and 2016). Trimming removed 5 bases from V and 1 base from J, leaving 15 bases between the germline ends. The CDR3 goes from the cysteine to the phenylalanine over 16 residues. Kept here is only the CDR3 DNA, which spans 48 bases and is read in frame from base 1. CDR1 and CDR2, looked up from the germline V gene, are SGHVS and FNYEAQ. Library preparation was by PCR. The sample was run on an Illumina MiSeq. The raw public data were reprocessed by TCRdb itself: fastp quality trimming at Q25, MiXCR clonotype calling, in-frame beta chains only. Rows with one shared CDR3 protein collapse into an entry with the most common genes and DNA. The sample table records over 15,000 distinct CDR3 sequences; 32% of these occur just once. The ten most abundant clones make up less than 2% of the sample.

This clonotype has a single count. Its specific antigen is unknown. Per-base quality was not reported, and no clone a single base away is much larger than it. A single read is weak support. The chain links TRBV7-6 with TRBJ2-1; 5 matching bases give a weak D call of TRBD1. The TCR sequence derives from a female donor in good health. Material for sequencing was conventional T cells from blood. The CDR3 here reads CASSPETSGSYNEQFF. The DNA is TGTGCCAGCAGCCCAGAAACCTCAGGGTCCTACAATGAGCAGTTCTTC.